The rows below give T cell receptor beta chains drawn from one sample of a study of T cell responses to AZD1222 COVID-19 vaccine. Some clones are missing from TCRdb's copy, which holds only in-frame ones; the method was immunoSEQ multiplex PCR. The table records tens of thousands of clones, approximately 80% of them present only once. Sequenced material: peripheral blood, taken on day 0 of AZD1222 vaccination. These receptor sequences come from an adult in good health. The CDR3 runs from the conserved cysteine through the conserved F or W. D genes are given only for firm matches. Size tells how often a clone was seen (once, few, many) or the class of an expanded clone, and some rows leave it out.

NA,TRBV11-2,TRBJ2-1,TRBD2,CASGAIRRGSSYNEQFF,TGTGCCAGCGGGGCGATCCGGCGGGGGAGCTCCTACAATGAGCAGTTCTTC
NA,TRBV9,TRBJ1-3,NA,CASSVGGGLDGNTIYF,TGTGCCAGCAGCGTAGGTGGGGGGCTCGATGGAAACACCATATATTTT
NA,TRBV7-9,TRBJ1-2,NA,CASSLVGAPHYGYTF,TGTGCCAGCAGCTTAGTTGGGGCTCCCCACTATGGCTACACCTTC
NA,TRBV27,TRBJ1-5,NA,CASRSHGEGQPQHF,TGTGCCAGCAGGTCACATGGGGAGGGGCAGCCCCAGCATTTT
NA,TRBV6-2/TRBV6-3,TRBJ1-5,TRBD1,CASSYWGQGARWDQPQHF,TGTGCCAGCAGTTACTGGGGACAGGGGGCTCGTTGGGATCAGCCCCAGCATTTT
NA,TRBV9,TRBJ1-1,NA,CASSAMRENTEAFF,TGTGCCAGCAGCGCTATGCGAGAGAACACTGAAGCTTTCTTT
NA,TRBV5-4,TRBJ1-1,NA,CASSLEQTNTEAFF,TGTGCCAGCAGCTTAGAACAGACCAACACTGAAGCTTTCTTT
NA,TRBV11-2,TRBJ1-1,NA,CASSSNQDRNTEAFF,TGTGCCAGCAGCTCCAATCAGGACAGGAACACTGAAGCTTTCTTT
NA,TRBV5-1,TRBJ2-7,TRBD1,CASSPSTGVTYEQYF,TGCGCCAGCAGCCCTTCGACAGGGGTTACCTACGAGCAGTACTTC
NA,TRBV7-3,TRBJ2-1,TRBD2,CASSRGGRVSNEQFF,TGTGCCAGCAGCCGCGGCGGGAGGGTTTCCAATGAGCAGTTCTTC
NA,TRBV10-3,TRBJ2-1,TRBD2,CAISGLGLAGGGQFF,TGTGCCATCAGTGGGTTGGGACTAGCGGGAGGAGGGCAGTTCTTC
NA,TRBV11-3,TRBJ1-2,TRBD1,CASSFHPGQGGYGYTF,TGTGCCAGCAGCTTCCACCCTGGACAGGGTGGCTATGGCTACACCTTC
NA,TRBV9,TRBJ2-3,NA,CASSVEGSRTDTQYF,TGTGCCAGCAGCGTAGAGGGATCGCGGACAGATACGCAGTATTTT
NA,TRBV6-1,TRBJ1-2,NA,CASSERPDYGYTF,TGTGCCAGCAGTGAACGGCCCGACTATGGCTACACCTTC
once,TRBV29-1,TRBJ2-1,NA,CSVDRGVDEQFF,TGCAGCGTTGACAGGGGGGTTGATGAGCAGTTCTTC
NA,TRBV7-8,TRBJ2-5,TRBD1,CASRSKTGTEETQYF,TGTGCCAGCAGGTCCAAAACCGGGACAGAAGAGACCCAGTACTTC
once,TRBV5-1,TRBJ1-6,NA,CASSPSGQYNSPLHF,TGCGCCAGCAGCCCCAGCGGGCAATATAATTCACCCCTCCACTTT
NA,TRBV11-1,TRBJ2-2,TRBD2,CASSLAQLAGGELFF,TGTGCCAGCAGCTTAGCGCAACTAGCGGGCGGGGAGCTGTTTTTT
NA,TRBV28,TRBJ1-2,TRBD1,CASRIQGNYGYTF,TGTGCCAGCAGAATACAGGGGAACTATGGCTACACCTTC
NA,TRBV5-6,TRBJ2-3,NA,CASSGLPRGISTDTQYF,TGTGCCAGCAGCGGACTTCCGAGGGGCATTAGCACAGATACGCAGTATTTT
NA,TRBV9,TRBJ2-3,NA,CASSVSSGSDTQYF,TGTGCCAGCAGCGTCTCCAGTGGCTCGGATACGCAGTATTTT
NA,TRBV20-1,TRBJ1-3,NA,CSASPASEGNTIYF,TGCAGTGCTAGTCCGGCCTCCGAGGGGAACACCATATATTTT
NA,TRBV28,TRBJ2-3,NA,CASTLRDTGTDTQYF,TGTGCCAGCACCCTACGGGATACGGGGACAGATACGCAGTATTTT
NA,TRBV27,TRBJ1-2,NA,CASSLEGGRNYGYTF,TGTGCCAGCAGTTTGGAAGGGGGTCGTAACTATGGCTACACCTTC
NA,TRBV4-1,TRBJ2-1,TRBD2,CASSQLIGRALRYEQFF,TGCGCCAGCAGCCAATTGATCGGGAGGGCCCTCAGGTATGAGCAGTTCTTC
NA,TRBV6-5,TRBJ2-7,TRBD1,CASSWDRGYEQYF,TGTGCCAGCAGTTGGGACAGGGGGTACGAGCAGTACTTC
once,TRBV6-5,TRBJ1-2,NA,CASSPRTVGYGSYTF,TGTGCCAGCAGCCCCCGGACAGTTGGTTATGGGAGCTACACCTTC
NA,TRBV10-3,TRBJ2-5,TRBD2,CAIGSGAQQETQYF,TGTGCCATCGGTAGCGGGGCTCAACAAGAGACCCAGTACTTC
NA,TRBV29-1,TRBJ2-7,TRBD1,CSTRDSSYEQYF,TGCAGCACGAGGGACAGCTCCTACGAGCAGTACTTC
NA,TRBV10-2,TRBJ2-5,NA,CASKRGVGETQYF,TGCGCCAGCAAGAGGGGGGTCGGAGAGACCCAGTACTTC
NA,TRBV18,TRBJ2-2,NA,CASSPPNTGELFF,TGTGCCAGCTCACCCCCAAACACCGGGGAGCTGTTTTTT
NA,TRBV7-2,TRBJ1-3,NA,CASSHYSGNTIYF,TGTGCCAGCAGCCATTACTCTGGAAACACCATATATTTT
NA,TRBV30,TRBJ1-4,NA,CAWSAKGTNEKLFF,TGTGCCTGGAGTGCTAAGGGAACTAATGAAAAACTGTTTTTT
NA,TRBV5-6,TRBJ1-1,NA,CASSLTPSSPEAFF,TGTGCCAGCAGCTTGACACCCAGTAGCCCTGAAGCTTTCTTT
NA,TRBV20-1,TRBJ2-3,NA,CSAKSTDTQYF,TGCAGTGCTAAGAGCACAGATACGCAGTATTTT
few,TRBV11-2,TRBJ2-4,NA,CASSSRLAKNIQYF,TGTGCCAGCAGCTCTAGACTAGCCAAAAACATTCAGTACTTC
NA,TRBV6-5,TRBJ1-4,TRBD1,CASSSQGVREKLFF,TGTGCCAGCAGTTCACAGGGGGTTCGGGAAAAACTGTTTTTT
NA,TRBV6-5,TRBJ1-5,TRBD1,CASSHQTGGGQPQHF,TGTGCCAGCAGTCACCAGACAGGGGGGGGTCAGCCCCAGCATTTT
few,TRBV7-2,TRBJ1-2,NA,CASSFDRNYGYTF,TGTGCCAGCAGCTTCGACAGGAACTATGGCTACACCTTC
NA,TRBV18,TRBJ2-7,TRBD2,CASSLTSGLGDEQYF,TGTGCCAGCTCACTGACCTCGGGACTAGGGGACGAGCAGTACTTC
NA,TRBV6-2/TRBV6-3,TRBJ1-1,NA,CASSYVMNTEAFF,TGTGCCAGCAGTTACGTTATGAACACTGAAGCTTTCTTT
NA,TRBV5-6,TRBJ1-5,NA,CASSLALTGGDQPQHF,TGTGCCAGCAGCTTGGCCCTGACAGGCGGGGACCAGCCCCAGCATTTT
NA,TRBV10-3,TRBJ2-1,TRBD1,CAIKGTGSNEQFF,TGTGCCATCAAGGGGACAGGGAGCAATGAGCAGTTCTTC
NA,TRBV24-1,TRBJ1-2,NA,CATSDPPNPGYTF,TGTGCCACCAGTGATCCGCCAAATCCCGGCTACACCTTC
NA,TRBV2,TRBJ2-5,NA,CASSYGETQYF,TGTGCCAGCAGTTATGGTGAGACCCAGTACTTC
once,TRBV2,TRBJ2-1,NA,CASSAVYSSSSYNEQFF,TGTGCCAGCAGTGCGGTATACTCCTCAAGCTCCTACAATGAGCAGTTCTTC
NA,TRBV7-2,TRBJ1-1,TRBD1,CASSLAPTGSTEAFF,TGTGCCAGCAGCTTAGCTCCGACAGGGTCCACTGAAGCTTTCTTT
NA,TRBV5-4,TRBJ1-1,NA,CASSSYLVNTEAFF,TGTGCCAGCAGCTCATATTTGGTGAACACTGAAGCTTTCTTT
NA,TRBV7-9,TRBJ1-2,NA,CASSLDRANYGYTF,TGTGCCAGCAGCTTAGACAGGGCTAACTATGGCTACACCTTC
NA,TRBV15,TRBJ1-6,NA,CATSRDDRWLDSPLHF,TGTGCCACCAGCAGAGATGACAGGTGGTTAGATTCACCCCTCCACTTT
few,TRBV29-1,TRBJ1-4,NA,CSVVKYSNNEKLFF,TGCAGCGTCGTAAAGTACAGCAATAATGAAAAACTGTTTTTT
NA,TRBV18,TRBJ2-7,TRBD2,CASSPGTSVSYEQYF,TGTGCCAGCTCACCCGGGACTAGCGTCTCCTACGAGCAGTACTTC